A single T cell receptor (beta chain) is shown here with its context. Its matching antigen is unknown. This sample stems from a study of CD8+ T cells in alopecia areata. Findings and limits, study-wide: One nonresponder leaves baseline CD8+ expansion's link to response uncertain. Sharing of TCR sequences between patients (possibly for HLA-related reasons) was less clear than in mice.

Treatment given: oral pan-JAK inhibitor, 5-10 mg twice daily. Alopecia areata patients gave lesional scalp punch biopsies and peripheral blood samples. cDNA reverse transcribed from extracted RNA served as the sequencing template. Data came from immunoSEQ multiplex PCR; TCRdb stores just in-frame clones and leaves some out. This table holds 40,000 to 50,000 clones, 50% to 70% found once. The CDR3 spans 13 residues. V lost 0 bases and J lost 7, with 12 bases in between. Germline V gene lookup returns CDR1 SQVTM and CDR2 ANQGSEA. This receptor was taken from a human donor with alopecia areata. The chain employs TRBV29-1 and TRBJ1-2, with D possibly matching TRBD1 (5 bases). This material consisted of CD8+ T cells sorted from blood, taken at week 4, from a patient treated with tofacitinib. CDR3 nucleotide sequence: TGCAGCGTTGAAGATGGCAGGGAATCTGGCTACACCTTC. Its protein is CSVEDGRESGYTF.